Listed here is a single T cell receptor (beta chain). The antigen remains unidentified. The length of the CDR3 is 15 residues. The V gene's germline CDR1 is KGHSH and CDR2 LQKENI. With V trimmed by 4 bases and J by 2 bases, 4 bases remained unmatched. These data come from a study of OX40 agonist ivuxolimab in advanced cancers. Study background: Dose-escalation subjects each had hepatocellular carcinoma, melanoma, renal cell or head and neck cancer. Study-level findings and limits: Doses of 0.1 to 3.0 mg/kg were accompanied by clonal expansion of CD4+ and CD8+ blood T cells by week 6.

Sequencing was performed with immunoSEQ multiplex PCR; in TCRdb, only in-frame clones are kept and a portion is missing. The table lists about 80,000 clones, over 75% of them singletons. The origin of this receptor is an adult with an advanced solid tumor such as melanoma, head and neck, liver or kidney cancer. The source was CD4+ or CD8+ T cells sorted from blood, collected in a trial of the OX40 agonist ivuxolimab. The V and J genes are TRBV18 and TRBJ2-3; 9 bases align to TRBD2. CDR3 sequence: CASSRASGNTDTQYF. CDR3 DNA sequence: TGTGCCAGCTCACGCGCTAGCGGGAACACAGATACGCAGTATTTT.